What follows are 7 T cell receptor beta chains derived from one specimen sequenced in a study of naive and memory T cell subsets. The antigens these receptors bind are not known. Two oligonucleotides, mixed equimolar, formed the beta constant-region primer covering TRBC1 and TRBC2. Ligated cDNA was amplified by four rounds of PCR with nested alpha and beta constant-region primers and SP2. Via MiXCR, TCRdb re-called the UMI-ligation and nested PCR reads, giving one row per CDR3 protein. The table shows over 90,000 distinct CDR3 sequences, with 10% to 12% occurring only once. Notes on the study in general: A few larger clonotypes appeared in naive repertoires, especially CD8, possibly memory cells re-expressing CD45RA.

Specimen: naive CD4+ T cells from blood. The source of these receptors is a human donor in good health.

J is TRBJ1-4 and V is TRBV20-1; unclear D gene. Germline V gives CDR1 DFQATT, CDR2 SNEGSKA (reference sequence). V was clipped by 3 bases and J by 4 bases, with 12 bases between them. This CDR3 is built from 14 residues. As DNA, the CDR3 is TGCAGTGCTAGCCGGGCCCAAGTTAATGAAAAACTGTTTTTT. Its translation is CSASRAQVNEKLFF.

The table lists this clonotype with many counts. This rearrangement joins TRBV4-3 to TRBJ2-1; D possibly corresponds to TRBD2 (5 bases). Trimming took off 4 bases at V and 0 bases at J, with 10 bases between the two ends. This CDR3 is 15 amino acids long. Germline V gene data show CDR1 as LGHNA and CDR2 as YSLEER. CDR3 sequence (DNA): TGCGCCAGCAGCCCGGGGTACCCCTCCTACAATGAGCAGTTCTTC. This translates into CASSPGYPSYNEQFF.

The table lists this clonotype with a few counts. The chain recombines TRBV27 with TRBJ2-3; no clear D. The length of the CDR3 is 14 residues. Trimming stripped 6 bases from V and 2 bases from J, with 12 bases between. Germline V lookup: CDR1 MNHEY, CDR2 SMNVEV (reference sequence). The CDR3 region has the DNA TGTGCCAGCAGACACCATACGACCACAGATACGCAGTATTTT. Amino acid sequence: CASRHHTTTDTQYF.

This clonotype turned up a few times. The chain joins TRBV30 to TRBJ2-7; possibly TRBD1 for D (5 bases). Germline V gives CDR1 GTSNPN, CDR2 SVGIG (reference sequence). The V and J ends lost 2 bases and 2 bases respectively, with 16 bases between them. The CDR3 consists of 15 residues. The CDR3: CAWSWGKTVTYEQYF. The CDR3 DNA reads TGTGCCTGGAGTTGGGGAAAGACAGTCACCTACGAGCAGTACTTC. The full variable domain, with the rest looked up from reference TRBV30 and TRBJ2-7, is SQTIHQWPATLVQPVGSPLSLECTVEGTSNPNLYWYRQAAGRGLQLLFYSVGIGQISSEVPQNLSASRPQDRQFILSSKKLLLSDSGFYLCAWSWGKTVTYEQYFGPGTRLTVT.

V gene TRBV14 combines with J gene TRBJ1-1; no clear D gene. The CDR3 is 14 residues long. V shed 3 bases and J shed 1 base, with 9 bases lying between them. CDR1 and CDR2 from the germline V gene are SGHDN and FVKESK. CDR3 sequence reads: CASSQDPRNTEAFF. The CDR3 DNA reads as TGTGCCAGCAGCCAGGATCCCCGGAACACTGAAGCTTTCTTT.

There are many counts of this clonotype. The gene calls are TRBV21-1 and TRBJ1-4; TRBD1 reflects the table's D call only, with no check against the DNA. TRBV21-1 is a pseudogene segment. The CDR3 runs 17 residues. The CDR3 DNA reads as TGTGCCAGCAGCCACCATCGACAGGGTTCGACTAATGAAAAACTGTTTTTT. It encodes CASSHHRQGSTNEKLFF.

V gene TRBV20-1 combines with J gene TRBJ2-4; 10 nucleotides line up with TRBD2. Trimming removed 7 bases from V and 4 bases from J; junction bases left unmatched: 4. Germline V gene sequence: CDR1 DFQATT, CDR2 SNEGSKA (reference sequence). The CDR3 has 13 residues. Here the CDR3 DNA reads TGCAGTGGCGGGACTAGCGCGAAAAACATTCAGTACTTC. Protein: CSGGTSAKNIQYF.